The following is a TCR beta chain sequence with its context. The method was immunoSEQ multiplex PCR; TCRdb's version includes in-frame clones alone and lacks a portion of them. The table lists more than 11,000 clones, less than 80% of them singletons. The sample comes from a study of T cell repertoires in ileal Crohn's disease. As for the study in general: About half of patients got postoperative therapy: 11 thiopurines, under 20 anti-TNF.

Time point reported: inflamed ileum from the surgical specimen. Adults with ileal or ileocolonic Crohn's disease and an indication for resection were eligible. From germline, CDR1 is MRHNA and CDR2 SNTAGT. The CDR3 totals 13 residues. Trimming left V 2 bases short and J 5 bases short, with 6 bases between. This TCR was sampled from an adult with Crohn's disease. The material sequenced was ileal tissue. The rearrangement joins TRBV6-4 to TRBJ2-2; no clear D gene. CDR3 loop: CASSDGDTGELFF. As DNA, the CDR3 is TGTGCCAGCAGTGACGGGGATACCGGGGAGCTGTTTTTT.